These T cell receptor beta chains were read from a single sample in a study of identical twins' blood T cells. One entry per CDR3 protein, called by TCRdb with MiXCR from the 5' RACE reads. This sample has 300,000 to 400,000 distinct CDR3 sequences, with roughly 28% found just once. The sequencing input was PBMCs. These receptors came from a woman aged 18-49 years in good health. Both conserved end residues are part of each CDR3. D genes are given only for firm matches. For some rows the clone size is stated as once, few or many, or as a class when expanded; others skip it.

TRBJ1-5 | TRBD1 | TRBV20-1 | - | CSAGQENGQPQHF | TGCAGTGCTGGACAGGAAAATGGGCAGCCCCAGCATTTT
TRBJ1-3 | - | TRBV20-1 | few | CSAPIFSGNTIYF | TGCAGTGCACCAATATTCTCTGGAAACACCATATATTTT
TRBJ1-6 | - | TRBV3-1 | - | CASSQVKGYNSPLHF | TGTGCCAGCAGCCAAGTGAAGGGGTATAATTCACCCCTCCACTTT
TRBJ2-7 | - | TRBV23-1 | - | CASSQSTGAYEQYF | TGCGCCAGCAGTCAATCGACGGGGGCCTACGAGCAGTACTTC
TRBJ2-3 | - | TRBV29-1 | many | CSVMPDYTDTQYF | TGCAGCGTTATGCCGGATTACACAGATACGCAGTATTTT
TRBJ1-2 | - | TRBV7-9 | - | CASSGDGIYGYTF | TGTGCCAGCAGCGGTGACGGCATCTATGGCTACACCTTC
TRBJ1-2 | - | TRBV7-3 | - | CASSFGTPWVVRGYTF | TGTGCCAGCAGCTTCGGGACACCTTGGGTGGTGCGTGGCTACACCTTC
TRBJ2-7 | - | TRBV27 | - | CASSPFVGEQYF | TGTGCCAGCAGTCCCTTCGTTGGGGAGCAGTACTTC
TRBJ1-5 | - | TRBV3-1 | - | CASSQAGSNQPQHF | TGTGCCAGCAGCCAAGCTGGGAGCAATCAGCCCCAGCATTTT
TRBJ2-3 | TRBD2 | TRBV20-1 | many | CSATIAGGTDTQYF | TGCAGTGCCACCATAGCGGGGGGTACAGATACGCAGTATTTT
TRBJ1-4 | - | TRBV19 | - | CASSIKRGRDEKLFF | TGTGCCAGTAGTATAAAGCGGGGGAGAGATGAAAAACTGTTTTTT
TRBJ2-7 | TRBD2 | TRBV5-6 | - | CASSLLRTSVSEQYF | TGTGCCAGCAGCCTACTCAGGACTAGCGTTAGCGAGCAGTACTTC
TRBJ1-4 | - | TRBV20-1 | few | CSARVTNEKLFF | TGCAGTGCTAGGGTTACTAATGAAAAACTGTTTTTT
TRBJ1-1 | - | TRBV4-3 | - | CASSQDQGWNTEAFF | TGCGCCAGCAGCCAAGATCAGGGGTGGAACACTGAAGCTTTCTTT
TRBJ2-3 | - | TRBV7-8 | - | CASSLDRDTLTDTQYF | TGTGCCAGCAGCTTAGACCGGGACACTCTCACAGATACGCAGTATTTT
TRBJ2-1 | TRBD2 | TRBV10-3 | few | CAISESTGGPYNEQFF | TGTGCCATCAGTGAGTCGACGGGGGGTCCTTACAATGAGCAGTTCTTC
TRBJ1-1 | - | TRBV20-1 | - | CSASPAEPESTEAFF | TGCAGTGCTAGTCCCGCAGAGCCAGAGAGTACTGAAGCTTTCTTT
TRBJ2-1 | - | TRBV24-1 | - | CATSVHNEQFF | TGTGCCACCAGTGTCCACAATGAGCAGTTCTTC
TRBJ1-2 | - | TRBV29-1 | many | CSFGTDGYTF | TGCAGCTTCGGGACGGATGGCTACACCTTC
TRBJ1-2 | - | TRBV6-5 | few | CASSYSPGQGYTF | TGTGCCAGCAGTTACTCTCCGGGGCAAGGCTACACCTTC
TRBJ1-3 | - | TRBV7-4 | - | CASSTRKSDSGNTIYF | TGTGCCAGCAGCACTCGAAAGTCAGACTCTGGAAACACCATATATTTT
TRBJ2-2 | TRBD1 | TRBV20-1 | few | CSARDRAVTGELFF | TGCAGTGCTAGGGACAGGGCGGTCACCGGGGAGCTGTTTTTT
TRBJ1-4 | - | TRBV20-1 | - | CRTNEKLFF | TGCAGGACTAATGAAAAACTGTTTTTT
TRBJ1-5 | - | TRBV7-2 | few | CASSLSREAPQHF | TGTGCCAGCAGCTTAAGCCGGGAGGCGCCCCAGCATTTT
TRBJ1-1 | - | TRBV5-1 | many | CASSLMGGRNTEAFF | TGCGCCAGCAGCTTGATGGGGGGGAGGAACACTGAAGCTTTCTTT
TRBJ1-5 | - | TRBV7-9 | - | CASSLVRGFGNQPQHF | TGTGCCAGCAGCCTAGTTAGGGGATTCGGCAATCAGCCCCAGCATTTT
TRBJ1-1 | - | TRBV7-9 | many | CASSSGTFWQAFF | TGTGCCAGCAGCTCCGGGACATTCTGGCAAGCTTTCTTT
TRBJ2-1 | - | TRBV7-2 | - | CASSLVVYEQFF | TGTGCCAGCAGCTTAGTGGTCTACGAGCAGTTCTTC
TRBJ2-1 | - | TRBV6-4 | - | CASSVRELDEQFF | TGTGCCAGCAGTGTCCGGGAGTTGGATGAGCAGTTCTTC
TRBJ1-4 | TRBD1 | TRBV6-1 | - | CASSEATGTNEKLFF | TGTGCCAGCAGTGAAGCGACAGGGACTAATGAAAAACTGTTTTTT
TRBJ1-1 | - | TRBV27 | - | CASSSYGVREAFF | TGTGCCAGCAGTTCTTATGGTGTGAGGGAAGCTTTCTTT
TRBJ1-1 | - | TRBV6-5 | few | CASSRTGTLNTEAFF | TGTGCCAGCAGCAGAACCGGGACACTGAACACTGAAGCTTTCTTT
TRBJ2-3 | TRBD2 | TRBV10-3 | - | CAISESGGRAEDTQYF | TGTGCCATCAGTGAGTCGGGCGGGAGGGCCGAAGATACGCAGTATTTT
TRBJ1-5 | TRBD1 | TRBV24-1 | - | CATSESGQGNQPQHF | TGTGCCACCAGTGAATCGGGACAGGGAAATCAGCCCCAGCATTTT
TRBJ1-2 | - | TRBV6-2/TRBV6-3 | few | CASRLGYGYTF | TGTGCCAGCAGGCTCGGCTATGGCTACACCTTC
TRBJ1-2 | - | TRBV2 | few | CAGSPRELYYGYTF | TGTGCCGGCAGTCCAAGGGAGCTATACTATGGCTACACCTTC
TRBJ2-7 | TRBD2 | TRBV20-1 | few | CSASWVAGSSYEQYF | TGCAGTGCTAGTTGGGTAGCGGGGAGCTCCTACGAGCAGTACTTC
TRBJ1-2 | TRBD1 | TRBV2 | few | CASKTGGGENYGYTF | TGTGCCAGCAAAACAGGGGGCGGTGAAAACTATGGCTACACCTTC
TRBJ2-3 | TRBD2 | TRBV29-1 | - | CSVTRTSGTDTQYF | TGCAGCGTTACAAGGACTAGCGGCACAGATACGCAGTATTTT
TRBJ2-1 | - | TRBV9 | few | CASSGSPSRPYNEQFF | TGTGCCAGCAGCGGATCCCCGAGCCGGCCCTACAATGAGCAGTTCTTC
TRBJ2-1 | - | TRBV10-1 | few | CASSELGSSYNEQFF | TGCGCCAGCAGTGAGCTAGGGAGCTCCTACAATGAGCAGTTCTTC
TRBJ1-1 | - | TRBV7-8 | many | CASSPYPSNTEAFF | TGTGCCAGCAGCCCCTATCCGAGTAACACTGAAGCTTTCTTT
TRBJ2-7 | - | TRBV29-1 | - | CSVPGVLHEQYF | TGCAGCGTTCCAGGGGTCCTTCACGAGCAGTACTTC
TRBJ2-3 | - | TRBV3-1 | - | CASSQDPKSSADTQYF | TGTGCCAGCAGCCAAGATCCAAAGTCTAGCGCAGATACGCAGTATTTT
TRBJ1-1 | - | TRBV20-1 | many | CSARDQRGVNTEAFF | TGCAGTGCTAGAGATCAGCGGGGGGTGAACACTGAAGCTTTCTTT
TRBJ1-1 | - | TRBV12-3/TRBV12-4 | - | CASSLAQVTEGTEAFF | TGTGCCAGCAGTTTAGCGCAGGTGACAGAGGGGACTGAAGCTTTCTTT
TRBJ1-3 | TRBD1 | TRBV7-8 | - | CASSFPGQGRGNTIYF | TGTGCCAGCAGCTTCCCGGGACAGGGCCGAGGAAACACCATATATTTT
TRBJ2-7 | - | TRBV14 | few | CASSHNLATAYEQYF | TGTGCCAGCAGCCACAACCTCGCAACAGCCTACGAGCAGTACTTC
TRBJ1-1 | TRBD1 | TRBV9 | many | CASSLTGMDTEAFF | TGTGCCAGCAGCTTGACAGGGATGGACACTGAAGCTTTCTTT
TRBJ1-2 | - | TRBV20-1 | many | CSARLGSGYGYTF | TGCAGTGCAAGATTAGGGTCGGGCTATGGCTACACCTTC
TRBJ1-2 | - | TRBV29-1 | few | CSVLQGISGYTF | TGCAGCGTTCTGCAGGGAATATCGGGCTACACCTTC
TRBJ1-2 | - | TRBV27 | - | CASSLSWAGNYGCTF | TGTGCCAGCAGTTTATCGTGGGCCGGTAACTATGGCTGCACCTTC
TRBJ1-1 | - | TRBV20-1 | many | CSARDDGLNTEAFF | TGCAGTGCTAGAGATGACGGGTTGAACACTGAAGCTTTCTTT
TRBJ2-2 | TRBD2 | TRBV2 | - | CASSGSLAGDYTGELFF | TGTGCCAGCAGTGGGAGCCTAGCGGGAGATTACACCGGGGAGCTGTTTTTT
TRBJ2-7 | - | TRBV5-1 | - | CATSDRFPYEQYF | TGCGCCACCTCCGACAGATTCCCCTACGAGCAGTACTTC